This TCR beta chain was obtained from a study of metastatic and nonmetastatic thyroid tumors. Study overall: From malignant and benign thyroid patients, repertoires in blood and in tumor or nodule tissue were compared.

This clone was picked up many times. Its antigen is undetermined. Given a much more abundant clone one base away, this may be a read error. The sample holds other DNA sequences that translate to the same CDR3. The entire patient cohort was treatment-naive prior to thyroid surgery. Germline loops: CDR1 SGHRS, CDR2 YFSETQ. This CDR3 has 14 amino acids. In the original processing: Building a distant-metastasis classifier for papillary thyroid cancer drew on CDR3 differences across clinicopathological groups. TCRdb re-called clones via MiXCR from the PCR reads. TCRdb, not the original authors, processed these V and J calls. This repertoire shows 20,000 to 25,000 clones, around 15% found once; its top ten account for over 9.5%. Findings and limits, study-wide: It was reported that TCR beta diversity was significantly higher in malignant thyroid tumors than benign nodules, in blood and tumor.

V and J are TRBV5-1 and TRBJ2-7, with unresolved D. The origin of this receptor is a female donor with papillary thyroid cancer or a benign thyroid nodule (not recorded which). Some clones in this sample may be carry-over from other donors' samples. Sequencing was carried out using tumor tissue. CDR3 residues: CASSPIPGVDEQYF. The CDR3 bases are TGCGCTAGCAGCCCTATCCCGGGTGTGGACGAGCAGTACTTC.